The clone carrying this T cell receptor (beta chain) was recorded only once. The data belong to a study of shared clonotypes between healthy human individuals. Profiled with immunoSEQ multiplex PCR; TCRdb holds only in-frame clones, not every one. Of some 500,000 clones listed, about 80% are singletons. Germline assignment: CDR1 MDHEN and CDR2 SYDVKM. This CDR3 has 14 amino acids. V shed 7 bases and J shed 5 bases, with 14 bases lying between them. The rearrangement joins TRBV28 to TRBJ2-2; the D gene is possibly TRBD2 (5 bases). Sequencing input: PBMCs. The clonotype comes from a woman in her 40s in good health. Some clones in this sample may be carry-over from other donors' samples. The CDR3: CASKGRTETGELFF. CDR3 nucleotides: TGTGCCAGCAAAGGGAGAACAGAGACCGGGGAGCTGTTTTTT.